The sequence of this T cell receptor (beta chain) was determined in a study of shared clonotypes between healthy human individuals. The study's findings and limits: Roughly 5% of naive CD4 clonotypes were common to four donors.

Terminally differentiated effector memory CD45RA+ cells were excluded by CCR7 positive selection of CD45RO-negative cells. Donors had no recently reported acute infections or vaccinations and were HIV-negative. Every donor was a Caucasian adult from Nashville, Tennessee. As concerns this clone: What it recognizes is unknown.

Germline CDR1 reads SGHRS; CDR2 reads YFSETQ. J lost 6 bases, V lost 2 bases, and 5 bases had no gene match. The CDR3 is 14 residues long. Sequenced by immunoSEQ multiplex PCR; TCRdb stores in-frame clones only, minus some. The table has about 2 million clones, less than 95% seen once. The source is a man aged 18 to 29 in good health. The chain couples TRBV5-1 to TRBJ2-7; 10 bases are shared with TRBD2. Input material: naive CD8+ T cells sorted from blood. CDR3 coding DNA: TGCGCCAGCAGCTTAGCGGGAGGGCCGGTCGAGCAGTACTTC. Amino acids: CASSLAGGPVEQYF.